A single sample gave rise to the 3 T cell receptor beta chains below, sequenced in a study of regulatory T cells in long-lasting Graves disease. The time point denotes: newly diagnosed GD, antithyroid drugs for less than 3 months. After RNA was extracted from PBMCs, the TCR library was made from it. The authors built TCR beta libraries using iRepertoire HTBI primers and Arm-PCR of CDR3 regions. In TCRdb, the multiplex PCR reads were re-called with MiXCR into one record per CDR3 protein. The sample contains fewer than 650,000 distinct CDR3 sequences, roughly 15% of which appear only once. These data were also reused for a study on T cells in Graves' hyperthyroidism and ophthalmopathy.

The source was peripheral blood mononuclear cells (PBMCs), collected at new diagnosis, from a patient treated with antithyroid drugs. These receptors were obtained from a woman between 25 and 40 years old with Graves disease.

About this clonotype: A junction end diverges from the germline sequence, so it may reflect a read error. The chain recombines TRBV7-9 with TRBJ2-1; possibly TRBD2 for D (6 bases). The germline V gene encodes CDR1 SEHNR and CDR2 FQNEAQ (reference sequence). This CDR3 region has 14 residues. The CDR3 bases are TGTACCAGCAGCTCGGGACTGAACTACAATGAGCAGTTCTTC. It specifies CTSSSGLNYNEQFF.

This clonotype has only a few counts. The rearrangement links TRBV5-1 to TRBJ2-2; 11 bases are shared with TRBD1. This CDR3 has 18 residues. Unmatched junction bases numbered 10, after V lost 4 bases and J lost 2 bases. Germline CDR1 is SGHRS and CDR2 is YFSETQ. The CDR3 protein is CASSQMGQGGLNTGELFF. The CDR3 bases are TGCGCCAGCAGCCAGATGGGACAGGGGGGCCTAAACACCGGGGAGCTGTTTTTT. Combining the CDR3 with reference TRBV5-1 and TRBJ2-2 gives the whole variable domain KAGVTQTPRYLIKTRGQQVTLSCSPISGHRSVSWYQQTPGQGLQFLFEYFSETQRNKGNFPGRFSGRQFSNSRSEMNVSTLELGDSALYLCASSQMGQGGLNTGELFFGEGSRLTVL.

The V call is TRBV6-2 or TRBV6-3, the J call TRBJ2-6; TRBD1 aligns across 8 bases. The CDR3 runs to 20 residues. Germline CDR1 MNHEY, CDR2 SVGEGT. The V segment lost 0 bases and the J segment 0 bases; nucleotides outside the gene matches: 10. CDR3 DNA: TGTGCCAGCAGTTACTCGATTTTCAGGGGGCCGAACTCTGGGGCCAACGTCCTGACTTTC. As protein: CASSYSIFRGPNSGANVLTF.